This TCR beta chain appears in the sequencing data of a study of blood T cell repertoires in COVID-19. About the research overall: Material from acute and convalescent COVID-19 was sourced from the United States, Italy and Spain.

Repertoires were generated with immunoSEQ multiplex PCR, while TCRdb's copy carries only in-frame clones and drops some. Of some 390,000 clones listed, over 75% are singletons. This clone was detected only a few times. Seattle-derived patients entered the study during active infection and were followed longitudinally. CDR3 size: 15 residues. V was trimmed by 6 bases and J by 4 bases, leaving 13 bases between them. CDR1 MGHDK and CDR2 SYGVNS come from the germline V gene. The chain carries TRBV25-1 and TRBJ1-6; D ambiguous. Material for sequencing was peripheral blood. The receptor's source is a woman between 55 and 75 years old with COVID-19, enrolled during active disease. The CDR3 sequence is CASREVGSYNSPLHF. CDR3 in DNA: TGTGCCAGCAGGGAGGTGGGATCATATAATTCACCCCTCCACTTT.